This entry describes one T cell receptor (beta chain). Its recognized antigen is unknown. No base quality values were provided; no much bigger clone lies one nucleotide off. In total, roughly 670 healthy bone marrow donors made up the cohort. At the time of sampling, all cohort members were nominally healthy, though unrecorded immune exposures were likely present. The donor tested CMV seronegative, placing the donor among the 300 to 400 seronegative members of the cohort. A peripheral blood sample was provided by each donor, and peripheral blood mononuclear cells were used for TCR beta sequencing. Genomic DNA extraction from the blood cell samples was performed with the Qiagen DNeasy Blood Extraction Kit. Spanning cysteine to phenylalanine, the CDR3 consists of 14 amino acids. Only CDR3 DNA is held: 42 bases, read in frame from base 1. V and J are trimmed by 6 bases and 3 bases, and the gene matches miss 6 bases of the junction. For CDR1 and CDR2, the germline V gene lists SGHTA and FQGNSA.

These data are taken from a study of cytomegalovirus exposure and HLA in healthy donors (TCRdb year 2017). Broadly, across the study: An earlier analysis of 587 of the donors reported about 260 Gb of sequence data and roughly 120 million unique TCR beta sequences obtained from some 200 million T cells. About 310 gigabases of sequencing data and around 87 million unique TCR sequences were included in an early release covering several hundred HLA-typed donors. Among the roughly 400 genotyped donors, approximately 77% belonged to the genetic ancestry cluster associated with self-reported Caucasian donors. The aim of the study was to test whether cataloging public T cell receptors could identify signatures of past pathogen exposure. Using immunosequencing, the study profiled T cell repertoires from about 620 subjects and related those repertoires to cytomegalovirus serostatus. Along with the approximately 620-subject first cohort, a separate validation cohort of 120 different subjects was used. To predict cytomegalovirus infection status, the study combined high-throughput TCR immunosequencing, statistical association of individual TCRs with disease status, and machine learning. To study patterns of TCR occurrence, a later analysis re-analyzed previously published TCR beta repertoires from around 660 donors and added high-resolution HLA genotyping. Rather than using new phenotypic data, the later analysis identified candidate immune exposures from TCR beta sequences and from how often those sequences occurred across donors. In an earlier analysis of roughly 580 of the donors, high-throughput TCR beta sequencing was used to judge whether each TCR beta V gene segment behaved as functional or pseudogenic. Alongside the repertoire data, information on donor age, sex, ethnicity and CMV serostatus was compiled. Genome-wide SNP genotypes for about 55% of the roughly 670 donors were used in a later genetic analysis, which treated that subset as a discovery cohort. Every discovery cohort repertoire had been produced on one sequencing platform. Class I and class II HLA loci were covered by the typing at four-digit resolution. The number of donors typed differed by locus, with 629-630 for A, B, C, DRB1 and DQB1, around 520 for DQA1, over 600 for DPA1, and under 490 for DPB1. Four to six DR-DQ haplotypes were handled as single units for association and clustering, since linkage in the cohort was strong. On average, roughly 240,000 unique TCR beta nucleotide sequences were sequenced per donor among fewer than 500 genotyped donors of the cohort, with roughly 18% of those sequences being non-productive. The investigation overall reported the following: According to a later genetic analysis, donors in an Asian-associated ancestry cluster had fewer N-insertions in productive TCRs than the approximately 700-donor mean. Correlated functional status among segregating V segments might reflect linkage disequilibrium, but an unknown experimental factor could not be ruled out. A cluster of highly shared sequence variants was judged likely to represent a technical artifact of the sequencing pipeline. At a false discovery rate of 0.05, a later analysis linked around 15,000 TCR beta sequences to specific HLA alleles. Assigning TCR associations to individual alleles was difficult when HLA alleles, especially DR and DQ, strongly co-occurred. Broadly in line with IMGT annotations, most TCR beta V segments showed up in productive rearrangements about 87% or about 30% of the time in an earlier analysis of several hundred of the donors. An association between a missense DCLRE1C variant and V-gene and J-gene trimming of TCR beta chains was found in a later genetic analysis and replicated in an independent cohort. This cohort had only TCR beta chains sequenced, and the lack of alpha or paired-chain data limited which features could be detected. Across donors, most TCR sequences were observed very rarely, whereas some public TCRs were present in many individuals. The presence/absence analyses assumed that sequencing depth was roughly uniform across donors, and that assumption may not be true. Because HLA typing was unavailable for some donors at each locus, only the typed subset was used in association tests. In a later analysis, most CMV-associated TCR beta chains were found to appear HLA-restricted, with HLA associations seemingly driven largely by CMV exposure. A later analysis reported that several top co-occurrence clusters appeared linked to parvovirus B19, influenza, CMV and Epstein-Barr virus. A later analysis found that HLA-associated TCR beta chains were more clonally expanded and had lower generation probabilities than equally common non-associated chains. The only immune exposure information available for the cohort was CMV serostatus. A total of fewer than 200 TCR beta chains were listed by the study as associated with cytomegalovirus. According to the authors, the approach could potentially be generalized to other disease states and immunological phenotypes. A few of the identified cytomegalovirus-associated TCR beta chains were confirmed in vitro to be specific for cytomegalovirus antigens. According to a later analysis, TCR association rates differed among HLA loci, with DRB1 alleles showing the most associated TCRs and HLA-C alleles showing the fewest. Seventeen rarely observed V segments, including chromosome 9 orphons, were excluded from the earlier analysis of almost 600 of the donors because counts were too low. A further reported finding was that TCR beta sequences accurately predicted the HLA-A and HLA-B alleles for most subjects in the first cohort. In both the original and validation cohorts, the classifier was reported to diagnose cytomegalovirus status with high specificity and sensitivity. Some IMGT-functional V segments, including TRBV6-2 and TRBV6-3, could not be told apart with the 87-base-pair reads, so those segments were excluded.

Receptors were amplified or captured by the immunoSEQ multiplex PCR assay. For the multiplex PCR, a mixture combining 60 forward primers for TCR Vbeta segments and 13 reverse primers for TCR Jbeta segments was used. The CDR3 region of rearranged TCR beta genes was amplified from genomic DNA with a multiplex PCR assay. The Illumina HiSeq System was used to sequence the amplified TCR beta libraries as 87-base-pair reads. The source study handled its data this way. In a later analysis, about 80 million unique TCR beta chains were counted across the 690 or so repertoires, and around 10 million of these chains were shared by at least two donors. Raw reads were error-corrected and collapsed into unique sequences with a nearest-neighbor algorithm that merged closely related sequences to remove PCR and sequencing errors. Alignment of CDR3 sequences to IMGT reference sequences was used to assign V, D and J gene segments. Each retained sequence needed at least a six-nucleotide match to both a V gene segment and a J gene segment. Rearrangements were classified as productive when the CDR3 lacked stop codons and remained in frame with V and J, and all other rearrangements were classified as non-productive. CDR3 was defined by IMGT convention, running from the second conserved V-encoded cysteine to the conserved J-encoded phenylalanine. The earlier analysis of fewer than 750 of the donors excluded sequences that lacked an unambiguous match to a single V gene segment. In an earlier analysis of several hundred of the donors, V segments were called functional above 56.7% productive rearrangements and were called segregating when the between-donor standard deviation exceeded 5%. A statistical classification framework was built to diagnose cytomegalovirus status from the catalog of TCR beta chain sequences. V and J gene assignment, in a later analysis, came from comparing TCR nucleotide sequences with IMGT/GENE-DB human TR gene sequences. Using the TCRdist pipeline, a later analysis assigned CDR3 sequences along with most-parsimonious VDJ recombination scenarios. In a later analysis, every TCR beta chain was defined by the combination of its CDR3 amino acid sequence and its V-gene family, and reads without a unique V-gene family were dropped. In a later analysis, 550 to 650 highly shared, low-generation-probability nucleotide sequences were removed to address suspected cross-contamination and a sequencing artifact. In a later analysis, a clonal expansion index was calculated for each public chain from normalized within-repertoire ranks of inferred template counts. In a later analysis, generation probabilities were computed using a VDJ recombination model fitted to out-of-frame rearrangements, and the results were checked against IGoR. In a later analysis, TCR-TCR, TCR-HLA and TCR-CMV co-occurrence was scored with hypergeometric tests, and a repertoire-size bias correction was applied to TCR pairs. In a later analysis, false discovery rates were estimated by permuting HLA or CMV assignments 20 times. A later analysis grouped co-occurring TCRs with DBSCAN, adding TCRdist sequence similarity when clustering within HLA-allele-positive subsets. Repertoires with fewer than 30,000 or more than 120,000 public chains, plus five repertoires with anomalous nucleotide sharing, were excluded from co-occurrence clustering. TCRdb stores this immuneACCESS table with in-frame sequences only. Part of the clones is absent; in the studies checked, under half of the shortfall reflects unresolved V genes, and no reason is known for the rest. V, J and clone size reflect that table, while D and trimming were determined from the DNA. The sample yields some 120,000 clones; roughly 80% were counted once. The top ten constitute 1% of the sample.

The specimen was PBMCs. The receptor was isolated from a man aged 40-55 years in good health and CMV-seronegative. The chain links TRBV7-2 with TRBJ2-7; 9 bases in the junction line up with TRBD2. The DNA sequence follows: TGTGCCAGCAGACCTAGCGGGGTAGTCTACGAGCAGTACTTC. Translation gives CASRPSGVVYEQYF.